The 10 T cell receptor beta chains presented below share a single source sample, sequenced in a study of blood T cell repertoires in COVID-19. Clones were read by immunoSEQ multiplex PCR, and TCRdb kept only the in-frame ones, dropping some. Of approximately 110,000 clones listed, 65% to 80% are singletons. The sample consisted of peripheral blood. These receptors originate from a woman aged 70-85 years with acute or convalescent COVID-19.

This clone occurred a few times. The chain couples TRBV24-1 to TRBJ1-5, with TRBD1 as a possible D gene (5 bases). The CDR3 runs to 14 residues. CDR1 and CDR2 from the germline V gene are KGHDR and SFDVKD. Trimming took off 7 bases at V and 3 bases at J, with 12 bases between the two ends. The CDR3 spells CATSGGGSNQPQHF. Here the CDR3 DNA reads TGTGCCACCAGCGGGGGGGGATCCAATCAGCCCCAGCATTTT.

The V gene is TRBV21-1, the J gene TRBJ1-2; the table's D call, TRBD1, has no DNA check behind it. TRBV21-1 is a known pseudogene. There are 16 residues in the CDR3. The DNA of the CDR3 is TGTGCCAGCAGGCTGCTAGACAGGGGGGTCAACTATGGCTACACCTTC. This encodes CASRLLDRGVNYGYTF.

In its sample, this clone was seen a few times. The genes are TRBV7-9 and TRBJ1-1, with 8 bases that match TRBD1. The CDR3 is 14 residues long. V lost 6 bases to trimming and J lost 5 bases; unmatched junction nucleotides: 8. Germline CDR1 is SEHNR and CDR2 is FQNEAQ (reference sequence). CDR3 coding DNA: TGTGCCAGCAGACTAACAGGGGGGAGGACTGAAGCTTTCTTT. This codes for CASRLTGGRTEAFF.

Only one count was recorded for this clone. The rearrangement uses TRBV11-2 and TRBJ1-4; 7 bases are a match to TRBD1. V lost 0 bases to trimming and J lost 13 bases; unmatched junction nucleotides: 5. This CDR3 contains 13 residues. CDR1 and CDR2 (germline): SGHAT, FQNNGV. This CDR3 reads CASSLEGAGGLFF. The CDR3 nucleotides are TGTGCCAGCAGCTTAGAAGGGGCAGGGGGACTGTTTTTT.

This clone was detected ten times or more. V usage is TRBV5-1 and J usage is TRBJ2-2; maybe TRBD1 (5 bases). CDR3 size: 13 residues. Per the germline V gene, CDR1 is SGHRS and CDR2 is YFSETQ. V lost 5 bases to trimming and J lost 3 bases, with 8 bases between them. CDR3 amino acids: CASSSGYTGELFF. Here the CDR3 DNA reads TGCGCCAGCAGTTCAGGGTACACCGGGGAGCTGTTTTTT.

This clone was observed once. Its ends do not fully match the called genes, so a read error is possible. The chain employs TRBV28 and TRBJ2-1; D is unclear. The CDR3 spans 16 residues. Looked up from germline, CDR1 is MDHEN and CDR2 is SYDVKM. In nucleotides, the CDR3 is TGTGCCAGCAGTTTATTGTTCTCTCCCTCCCACAATGAGCAGTTCTTC. It encodes CASSLLFSPSHNEQFF. Variable domain in full (rest from reference TRBV28 and TRBJ2-1): DVKVTQSSRYLVKRTGEKVFLECVQDMDHENMFWYRQDPGLGLRLIYFSYDVKMKEKGDIPEGYSVSREKKERFSLILESASTNQTSMYLCASSLLFSPSHNEQFFGPGTRLTVL.

V is TRBV5-6 and J is TRBJ1-4, with TRBD1 as a possible D gene (6 bases). V was clipped by 3 bases and J by 1 base, with 10 bases between them. Germline V CDR1 and CDR2: SGHDT, YYEEEE. The CDR3 sequence is 15 residues long. The CDR3 coding sequence is TGTGCCAGCAGCTCCACAGGGAAAACTAATGAAAAACTGTTTTTT. As protein: CASSSTGKTNEKLFF.

The chain uses TRBV5-5 and TRBJ2-1; 8 bases match TRBD2. CDR1 is SGHKS and CDR2 is YYEKEE in the germline V gene (reference sequence). The CDR3 totals 16 residues. V trimming: 4 bases; J trimming: 4 bases; junction bases outside the gene matches: 10. The CDR3 sequence is CASSLRGSGAYNEQFF. The DNA of the CDR3 is TGTGCCAGCAGCCTGAGGGGTAGCGGGGCATACAATGAGCAGTTCTTC.

This chain connects TRBV5-1 to TRBJ2-1, with 12 positions matching TRBD2. V lost 2 bases and J lost 7; bases outside the gene matches: 7. The CDR3 loop spans 16 amino acids. In germline, CDR1 is SGHRS, CDR2 YFSETQ. CDR3 region: CASSFQLAGGMNEQFF. CDR3 nucleotides: TGCGCCAGCAGCTTCCAACTAGCGGGGGGCATGAATGAGCAGTTCTTC.

For this clone: Just one base apart from a much larger clone, this may be a read error. The J gene is TRBJ2-7, the V gene TRBV5-1; TRBD2 matches at 8 bases. Germline assignment: CDR1 SGHRS and CDR2 YFSETQ. CDR3 length: 16 amino acids. After removal of 10 bases from V and 8 bases from J, the junction contained 23 bases not matched to a gene. In DNA form, the CDR3 reads TGCGCCCGCTTGAGCGGTGGGGGGGGCCGGGGGGGGCAGCAGTACTTC. Translated, it gives CARLSGGGGRGGQQYF.